Listed below are T cell receptor beta chains from one sample, sequenced in a study of blood T cell repertoires in COVID-19. TCRdb's table, derived via immunoSEQ multiplex PCR, lists solely in-frame clones and lacks some. The data contain 200,000 to 250,000 clones, more than 80% of them seen just once; the ten biggest clones take up 2% to 3%. The specimen was peripheral blood. The source of these receptors is a man younger than 40 with COVID-19, enrolled during active disease. CDR3s include the opening cysteine and the closing phenylalanine or tryptophan. The order of the fields is J gene, V gene, clone size, D gene, CDR3 protein, CDR3 DNA. The D gene is left open where the match is weak. Clone sizes are given selectively: once, few, many, or a class where the clone is expanded.

TRBJ1-1 TRBV5-6 NA NA CASSLTVRNTEAFF TGTGCCAGCAGCTTGACAGTCCGGAACACTGAAGCTTTCTTT
TRBJ2-1 TRBV10-3 NA TRBD2 CAISQSGGAYNEQFF TGTGCCATCAGTCAGAGCGGGGGGGCCTACAATGAGCAGTTCTTC
TRBJ1-4 TRBV28 NA NA CASSATGTTNEKLFF TGTGCCAGCAGTGCGACCGGGACAACTAATGAAAAACTGTTTTTT
TRBJ2-5 TRBV6-1 NA NA CASSEVIRETQYF TGTGCCAGCAGTGAAGTGATTAGAGAGACCCAGTACTTC
TRBJ1-4 TRBV2 NA TRBD1 CASRARQGRKEKLFF TGTGCCAGCAGGGCTAGACAGGGAAGGAAGGAAAAACTGTTTTTT
TRBJ2-2 TRBV11-2 NA TRBD1 CASSLAWGQGGTGELFF TGTGCCAGCAGCTTAGCGTGGGGACAGGGGGGCACCGGGGAGCTGTTTTTT
TRBJ2-7 TRBV2 NA TRBD2 CASGGEGPYEQYF TGTGCCAGTGGAGGGGAGGGGCCCTACGAGCAGTACTTC
TRBJ2-2 TRBV28 NA NA CASSFRTGELFF TGTGCCAGCAGTTTCCGGACCGGGGAGCTGTTTTTT
TRBJ1-5 TRBV18 NA NA CASSTGLNQPQHF TGTGCCAGTTCAACAGGGCTCAATCAGCCCCAGCATTTT
TRBJ1-5 TRBV6-1 NA TRBD1 CASSAPQFDRANQPQHF TGTGCCAGCAGTGCTCCCCAGTTCGACAGGGCCAATCAGCCCCAGCATTTT
TRBJ1-2 TRBV6-6 NA NA CASSYSLGDYGYTF TGTGCCAGCAGTTACTCGTTAGGGGACTATGGCTACACCTTC
TRBJ1-1 TRBV6-6 NA NA CASSQQNTEAFF TGTGCCAGCAGCCAACAAAACACTGAAGCTTTCTTT
TRBJ2-7 TRBV5-1 NA NA CASSVGTGAGVGYF NA
TRBJ2-1 TRBV7-3 NA TRBD2 CASSSLAGAYNEQFF TGTGCCAGCAGCTCGTTAGCGGGAGCCTACAATGAGCAGTTCTTC
TRBJ2-1 TRBV4-1 NA TRBD1 CASSPWDSPVQNEQFF TGCGCCAGCAGCCCTTGGGACAGCCCCGTCCAGAATGAGCAGTTCTTC
TRBJ1-2 TRBV27 NA NA CASSPRKEFGYTF TGTGCCAGCAGTCCGAGGAAGGAATTTGGCTACACCTTC
TRBJ1-3 TRBV4-1 NA NA CASSQDLYTGDSGNTIYF TGCGCCAGCAGCCAAGATCTTTATACAGGAGACTCTGGAAACACCATATATTTT
TRBJ1-2 TRBV13 once TRBD1 CASSRRTGDYGYTF TGTGCCAGCAGCCGCCGGACAGGGGACTATGGCTACACCTTC